This TCR beta chain is drawn from a study of neurological immune-mediated disorders. The study, taken as a whole, reports: HTLV-1-associated myelopathy had the most TCR clonal expansion, while multiple sclerosis had the least, a level that fell below healthy controls.

The unsorted libraries were produced from 2 million PBMCs held at -80 C. Germline-derived CDR1 and CDR2 are SGHAT and FQDESV (reference sequence). V dropped 3 bases and J dropped 8; count of bases not matched to a gene: 6. This CDR3 has 14 residues. The cDNA was generated by 5'RACE with 10-nucleotide random UMIs. TCRdb reprocessed the 5' RACE reads via MiXCR and lists one record per CDR3 protein. The table lists about 88,000 distinct CDR3 sequences, 3.5% to 4% of them singletons. A note on this clonotype: Its antigen is not identified.

The clonotype originates from a woman aged 18-35 years with multiple sclerosis. The V gene is TRBV11-1, the J gene TRBJ2-1, with 8 bases matching TRBD2. Material for sequencing was PBMCs. CDR3 in DNA: TGTGCCAGCAGCTTTGACGGGGGGGCATATGAGCAGTTCTTC. This translates into CASSFDGGAYEQFF.